This T cell receptor (beta chain) is from a study of OX40 agonist ivuxolimab in advanced cancers. Method: immunoSEQ multiplex PCR; TCRdb's copy keeps in-frame clones and lacks some. The sample includes tens of thousands of clones, 92% seen only once; the top ten take roughly 10%. CDR1 and CDR2 from the germline V gene are MNHEY and SMNVEV (reference sequence). The CDR3 is 14 residues long. With 3 bases removed from V and 4 bases from J, the gap between germline ends came to 12 bases. The receptor comes from an adult with an advanced solid tumor such as melanoma, head and neck, liver or kidney cancer. This rearrangement joins TRBV27 to TRBJ1-1; possible D gene TRBD1, 5 bases. The specimen was CD4+ or CD8+ T cells sorted from blood, collected in a trial of the OX40 agonist ivuxolimab. CDR3 coding DNA: TGTGCCAGCAGTTTTAATGGGGCCGGCACTGAAGCTTTCTTT. Its protein is CASSFNGAGTEAFF.